A selection of T cell receptor beta chains follows, all from one sample in a study of blood T cell repertoires in COVID-19. Clones were read by immunoSEQ multiplex PCR, and TCRdb kept only the in-frame ones, dropping some. The sample shows about 75,000 clones, approximately 90% of them seen only once. The specimen was peripheral blood. The receptor source for this set is a human donor in a cohort sampled during active COVID-19. The CDR3 runs from the conserved cysteine through the conserved F or W. Fields, in order: CDR3 protein, V gene, J gene, clone size. Rows give clone size only sometimes, using once, few, many, or a class for an expanded clone.

CDR3 protein: CASSPTGGLGNQPQHF; V gene: TRBV6-2/TRBV6-3; J gene: TRBJ1-5; clone size: -
CDR3 protein: CASRGQDLNTIYF; V gene: TRBV2; J gene: TRBJ1-3; clone size: -
CDR3 protein: CASSLAHKNTGELFF; V gene: TRBV5-6; J gene: TRBJ2-2; clone size: -
CDR3 protein: CASSIPGQGSSYTF; V gene: TRBV28; J gene: TRBJ1-2; clone size: -
CDR3 protein: CASSRGQGAGYEQYF; V gene: TRBV27; J gene: TRBJ2-7; clone size: -
CDR3 protein: CASSSGASGLYNEQFF; V gene: TRBV27; J gene: TRBJ2-1; clone size: -
CDR3 protein: CASSATGTRDDNEQFF; V gene: TRBV7-3; J gene: TRBJ2-1; clone size: -
CDR3 protein: CASSLFRDGYTF; V gene: TRBV12-3/TRBV12-4; J gene: TRBJ1-2; clone size: -
CDR3 protein: CASTLNPGTGANVLTF; V gene: TRBV28; J gene: TRBJ2-6; clone size: -
CDR3 protein: CASSSSPGLGYEQYF; V gene: TRBV5-1; J gene: TRBJ2-7; clone size: -
CDR3 protein: CASSQAGQISGNTIYF; V gene: TRBV14; J gene: TRBJ1-3; clone size: -
CDR3 protein: CASSAQGKTDTQYF; V gene: TRBV27; J gene: TRBJ2-3; clone size: once
CDR3 protein: CASSQPRFLAGGNGELFF; V gene: TRBV4-2; J gene: TRBJ2-2; clone size: few
CDR3 protein: CASRQGANSPLHF; V gene: TRBV12-3/TRBV12-4; J gene: TRBJ1-6; clone size: few
CDR3 protein: CATSPGRFGYTF; V gene: TRBV15; J gene: TRBJ1-2; clone size: -
CDR3 protein: CASSEEAATYYGYTF; V gene: TRBV2; J gene: TRBJ1-2; clone size: -
CDR3 protein: CASRVRDRSSQYF; V gene: TRBV6-5; J gene: TRBJ2-5; clone size: -
CDR3 protein: CASSLWREVGYEQYF; V gene: TRBV28; J gene: TRBJ2-7; clone size: -
CDR3 protein: CASSELTGQETQYF; V gene: TRBV2; J gene: TRBJ2-5; clone size: -
CDR3 protein: CASSPFQVYPTGELFF; V gene: TRBV9; J gene: TRBJ2-2; clone size: -
CDR3 protein: CASSFSDRGWNTEAFF; V gene: TRBV11-2; J gene: TRBJ1-1; clone size: -
CDR3 protein: CASSSRDEVYEQYF; V gene: TRBV27; J gene: TRBJ2-7; clone size: -
CDR3 protein: CASRGQGETFF; V gene: TRBV2; J gene: TRBJ1-1; clone size: once
CDR3 protein: CASSQVGLAPVEQYF; V gene: TRBV3-1/TRBV3-2; J gene: TRBJ2-7; clone size: few
CDR3 protein: CASRVAGGQETQYF; V gene: TRBV2; J gene: TRBJ2-5; clone size: -
CDR3 protein: CAWGQGNQPQHF; V gene: TRBV30; J gene: TRBJ1-5; clone size: -
CDR3 protein: CSGAGGAWGTIYF; V gene: TRBV29-1; J gene: TRBJ1-3; clone size: -
CDR3 protein: CASSQGQVGNTIYF; V gene: TRBV28; J gene: TRBJ1-3; clone size: -
CDR3 protein: CASSQSAGVRGQNKNEQFF; V gene: TRBV23-1; J gene: TRBJ2-1; clone size: -
CDR3 protein: CASSSASGESDEQYF; V gene: TRBV7-9; J gene: TRBJ2-7; clone size: few
CDR3 protein: CASSLDGGYTGELFF; V gene: TRBV7-6; J gene: TRBJ2-2; clone size: -
CDR3 protein: CATSDTGASSYNEQFF; V gene: TRBV24-1; J gene: TRBJ2-1; clone size: -
CDR3 protein: CASSQSSGGFASTDTQYF; V gene: TRBV9; J gene: TRBJ2-3; clone size: -
CDR3 protein: CASSQPGNLASGDQETQYF; V gene: TRBV5-6; J gene: TRBJ2-5; clone size: -
CDR3 protein: CASSPSGRDNQPQHF; V gene: TRBV18; J gene: TRBJ1-5; clone size: -
CDR3 protein: CASSSYGYTF; V gene: TRBV19; J gene: TRBJ1-2; clone size: -
CDR3 protein: CASSPRTGKDTEAFF; V gene: TRBV18; J gene: TRBJ1-1; clone size: -
CDR3 protein: CATSELDSNVEQFF; V gene: TRBV24-1; J gene: TRBJ2-1; clone size: -
CDR3 protein: CASTTPMLGYRGGYEKLFF; V gene: TRBV6-4; J gene: TRBJ1-4; clone size: -
CDR3 protein: CATSHLRTSLDYEQYF; V gene: TRBV15; J gene: TRBJ2-7; clone size: few
CDR3 protein: CASSRQGSYEQYF; V gene: TRBV28; J gene: TRBJ2-7; clone size: -
CDR3 protein: CATRGQGTEAFF; V gene: TRBV19; J gene: TRBJ1-1; clone size: -
CDR3 protein: CASSLAPDNSYEQYF; V gene: TRBV5-4; J gene: TRBJ2-7; clone size: -
CDR3 protein: CASSQMGGEDQETQYF; V gene: TRBV5-4; J gene: TRBJ2-5; clone size: -
CDR3 protein: CASTNGGTVNEQYF; V gene: TRBV19; J gene: TRBJ2-7; clone size: -